One and the same sample provided the 20 T cell receptor beta chains below, sequenced in a study of cytomegalovirus exposure and HLA in healthy donors. PCR used 60 Vbeta primers and 13 Jbeta primers. The data were produced by immunoSEQ multiplex PCR, yet TCRdb's version contains in-frame clones alone and is incomplete. In the table there are around 75,000 clones, 70% to 80% of which are singletons. Source material: PBMCs. The receptor set was obtained from a man between 35 and 55 years old in good health and CMV-seronegative.

This clone was recorded a few times. The J gene is TRBJ1-6, the V gene TRBV6-5, with D uncertain. V was clipped by 8 bases and J by 10 bases, with 18 bases between them. This CDR3 spans 14 amino acids. CDR1 and CDR2 (germline): MNHEY, SVGAGI. CDR3 in amino acids: CASGRRRWESPLHF. The CDR3 DNA follows: TGTGCCAGCGGGAGACGAAGGTGGGAGTCACCCCTCCACTTT.

The rearrangement uses TRBV29-1 and TRBJ1-1; D remains ambiguous. Germline V lookup: CDR1 SQVTM, CDR2 ANQGSEA. The CDR3 loop spans 10 amino acids. Deletions cut 5 bases from V and 7 bases from J, with 8 bases between. The CDR3 nucleotides are TGCAGCGTTAATAATCTTGAAGCTTTCTTT. It is translated as CSVNNLEAFF. The full variable domain, in which reference TRBV29-1 and TRBJ1-1 provide the parts outside the CDR3, is SAVISQKPSRDICQRGTSLTIQCQVDSQVTMMFWYRQQPGQSLTLIATANQGSEATYESGFVIDKFPISRPNLTFSTLTVSNMSPEDSSIYLCSVNNLEAFFGQGTRLTVV.

This rearrangement joins TRBV7-3 to TRBJ2-2; TRBD1 agrees at 9 bases. Losses at the gene ends were 8 bases for V and 7 bases for J; bases not matched to a gene: 8. Germline CDR1 SGHTA, CDR2 FQGTGA. The CDR3 runs to 14 residues. CDR3 region: CASSQGAPGGELFF. CDR3 bases: TGTGCCAGCTCACAGGGGGCGCCGGGCGGGGAGCTGTTTTTT.

The chain has TRBV7-9 and TRBJ1-1; D is undetermined. Trimming pared 1 base from V and 2 bases from J, leaving 8 bases between. Germline V gene lookup returns CDR1 SEHNR and CDR2 FQNEAQ (reference sequence). The CDR3 loop spans 14 amino acids. The CDR3 DNA follows: TGTGCCAGCAGCTTAGAGAGGGTCAACACTGAAGCTTTCTTT. Its translation is CASSLERVNTEAFF.

The chain uses TRBV9 and TRBJ2-1; TRBD2 agrees at 10 bases. V was pared by 4 bases and J by 9 bases, with 13 bases of the junction left unmatched. CDR3 length: 16 amino acids. Germline V CDR1 and CDR2: SGDLS, YYNGEE. The CDR3 DNA follows: TGTGCCAGCAGCATTGGGCGGAGCGGGGGGGCGCGTGAGCAGTTCTTC. Translation: CASSIGRSGGAREQFF.

The V and J genes are TRBV6-6 and TRBJ2-1; no firm D call. Trimming took off 5 bases at V and 7 bases at J, with 12 bases between the two ends. The CDR3 has 13 residues. The germline gives CDR1 MNHNY, CDR2 SVGAGI (reference sequence). CDR3 region: CASSIAGWNEQFF. The CDR3 coding sequence is TGTGCCAGCAGTATCGCCGGTTGGAATGAGCAGTTCTTC.

The chain joins TRBV9 to TRBJ2-5; 12 bases match TRBD2. Per the germline V gene, CDR1 is SGDLS and CDR2 is YYNGEE. This CDR3 region has 14 residues. Unmatched junction bases numbered 1, after V lost 3 bases and J lost 4 bases. CDR3 sequence reads: CASSEGLAGETQYF. CDR3 DNA: TGTGCCAGCAGCGAGGGACTAGCGGGAGAGACCCAGTACTTC.

The chain uses TRBV9 and TRBJ1-1; D perhaps matches TRBD1 (5 bases). V shed 0 bases and J shed 5 bases, with 14 bases lying between them. Germline lookup yields CDR1 SGDLS and CDR2 YYNGEE. This CDR3 has 15 residues. The CDR3 spells CASSVVGVGKTEAFF. The DNA of the CDR3 is TGTGCCAGCAGCGTAGTAGGGGTTGGTAAGACTGAAGCTTTCTTT. The complete variable domain, with remaining parts taken from reference TRBV9 and TRBJ1-1, reads DSGVTQTPKHLITATGQRVTLRCSPRSGDLSVYWYQQSLDQGLQFLIQYYNGEERAKGNILERFSAQQFPDLHSELNLSSLELGDSALYFCASSVVGVGKTEAFFGQGTRLTVV.

V and J are TRBV6-1 and TRBJ1-2; D is unresolved. The germline CDR1 and CDR2 sequences are MNHNS and SASEGT. This CDR3 has 13 amino acids. The V gene lost 9 bases and the J gene lost 2 bases, with 13 bases spanning the gap. CDR3 sequence reads: CASAITVNYGYTF. CDR3 sequence (DNA): TGTGCCAGTGCAATCACAGTGAACTATGGCTACACCTTC.

CDR3 coding DNA: TGTGCCAGTAGAGACAGGGGGTTGAATGGCTACACCTTC. This encodes CASRDRGLNGYTF. The V gene is TRBV19, the J gene TRBJ1-2, with 9 bases lining up with TRBD1. The V gene's germline CDR1 is LNHDA and CDR2 SQIVND (reference sequence). Germline trimming cut 6 bases from V and 6 bases from J; bases unmatched to any gene: 5. The CDR3 runs to 13 residues.

The V call is TRBV6-1, the J call TRBJ2-5; a possible D gene is TRBD2 (6 bases). Germline CDR1 MNHNS, CDR2 SASEGT. This CDR3 has 12 residues. The V and J ends lost 4 bases and 11 bases respectively, with 14 bases between them. The CDR3 region is CASSAGTREQYF. The CDR3 bases are TGTGCCAGCAGTGCCGGGACTCGGGAGCAGTACTTC.

The genes are TRBV27 and TRBJ2-1; 12 bases agree with TRBD1. The J segment lost 1 base and the V segment lost 7 bases, leaving 11 bases of the junction unmatched. This CDR3 is 18 amino acids long. Germline CDR1 and CDR2: MNHEY and SMNVEV (reference sequence). Written as DNA, the CDR3 is TGTGCCAGCACCATCTCCGGGACAGGGGGCGCATCCTACAATGAGCAGTTCTTC. Translating it yields CASTISGTGGASYNEQFF.

The chain couples TRBV5-1 to TRBJ2-3; TRBD2 matches at 9 bases. CDR1 is SGHRS and CDR2 is YFSETQ in the germline V gene. The junction had 9 bases not matched to a gene; V was cut back by 0 bases and J by 7 bases. This CDR3 region has 16 residues. CDR3 DNA: TGCGCCAGCAGCTTGGAGTCGGCGGGGGGGCCTTATACGCAGTATTTT. This codes for CASSLESAGGPYTQYF.

V is TRBV5-1 and J is TRBJ2-2, with TRBD1 matching 7 bases. CDR3 length equals 15 residues. The junction had 5 bases not matched to a gene; V was cut back by 5 bases and J by 1 base. The germline gives CDR1 SGHRS, CDR2 YFSETQ. This CDR3 reads CASRTGTVNTGELFF. DNA for the CDR3: TGCGCCAGCAGAACCGGGACAGTGAACACCGGGGAGCTGTTTTTT.

The chain employs TRBV5-1 and TRBJ2-3; TRBD2 agrees at 12 bases. Germline assignment: CDR1 SGHRS and CDR2 YFSETQ. Trimming took 4 bases from V and 4 from J; bases not matched to a gene: 7. The CDR3 is made up of 16 amino acids. The DNA for the CDR3 is TGCGCCAGCAGCGCTTCTAGCGGGGGGGCCCCAGATACGCAGTATTTT. Translation: CASSASSGGAPDTQYF.

The chain couples TRBV7-3 to TRBJ1-1; TRBD1 aligns across 9 bases. The trim removed 6 bases at V and 5 bases at J, leaving 10 bases unmatched. Per the germline V gene, CDR1 is SGHTA and CDR2 is FQGTGA. The CDR3 sequence is 15 residues long. The CDR3 DNA reads TGTGCCAGCAGACCGGGACAGGGCTTAACGACTGAAGCTTTCTTT. Its translation: CASRPGQGLTTEAFF. Using reference TRBV7-3 and TRBJ1-1 for the parts outside the CDR3, the full variable domain is GAGVSQTPSNKVTEKGKYVELRCDPISGHTALYWYRQSLGQGPEFLIYFQGTGAADDSGLPNDRFFAVRPEGSVSTLKIQRTERGDSAVYLCASRPGQGLTTEAFFGQGTRLTVV.

The chain recombines TRBV6-5 with TRBJ2-7; 7 nucleotides line up with TRBD2. CDR1 and CDR2 from the germline V gene are MNHEY and SVGAGI. The junction had 8 bases not matched to a gene; V was cut back by 2 bases and J by 1 base. The CDR3 is made up of 16 amino acids. The CDR3, as DNA: TGTGCCAGCAGTTACGCCGGAGGGAGGGAGTCCTACGAGCAGTACTTC. It specifies CASSYAGGRESYEQYF.

On this clone itself: One junction end disagrees with the germline gene, perhaps due to a read error. The chain employs TRBV6-5 and TRBJ1-2, with TRBD1 matching over 8 bases. CDR1 and CDR2 (germline): MNHEY, SVGAGI. The CDR3 length is 12 residues. In DNA, the CDR3 is TGTGCCAGCAGACAGGGGGTTAATGGCTACCCCTTC. It encodes CASRQGVNGYPF.

The chain joins TRBV4-1 to TRBJ1-5, with 10 bases aligning to TRBD1. V lost 1 base and J lost 2; bases outside the gene matches: 5. Germline CDR1 is MGHRA and CDR2 is YSYEKL. This CDR3 comprises 17 residues. Here the CDR3 DNA reads TGCGCCAGCAGCCAAGTAGGCGGGACAGGGGGCAATCAGCCCCAGCATTTT. This codes for CASSQVGGTGGNQPQHF.

The chain links TRBV20-1 to TRBJ1-1; D is uncertain. The CDR3 length is 11 residues. The V end was cut by 8 bases, the J end by 7 bases, with 14 bases between. Germline loops: CDR1 DFQATT, CDR2 SNEGSKA (reference sequence). In DNA form, the CDR3 reads TGCAGTTTGTCCAAAACGGGTGAAGCTTTCTTT. This sequence encodes CSLSKTGEAFF.